The 10 T cell receptor beta chains below were found in one sample sequenced in a study of glioma-infiltrating T cells after dendritic cell vaccination. Time point specified: after dendritic cell vaccination, including at tumor progression/relapse. Repertoires were generated with immunoSEQ multiplex PCR, while TCRdb's copy carries only in-frame clones and drops some. Here the sample spans more than 95,000 clones, roughly 80% being singletons. The starting material was blood, obtained after dendritic cell vaccination. Receptor source: a human donor with glioblastoma.

The V gene is TRBV7-9, the J gene TRBJ1-2; D might be TRBD1 (5 bases). V shed 1 base and J shed 7 bases, with 10 bases lying between them. CDR3 length: 13 amino acids. Germline CDR1 reads SEHNR; CDR2 reads FQNEAQ (reference sequence). CDR3 nucleotides: TGTGCCAGCAGCTTAGACGCAGGGCTTGGCTACACCTTC. This encodes CASSLDAGLGYTF.

V and J are TRBV18 and TRBJ1-2; no definite D call. V lost 2 bases to trimming and J lost 5 bases, with 15 bases between them. This CDR3 is 15 amino acids long. Germline CDR1 and CDR2: KGHSH and LQKENI. The CDR3 DNA reads as TGTGCCAGCTCACCATCGTCCGCAGGAGGGTATGGCTACACCTTC. This codes for CASSPSSAGGYGYTF. Together with reference TRBV18 and TRBJ1-2, the CDR3 gives the full variable domain: NAGVMQNPRHLVRRRGQEARLRCSPMKGHSHVYWYRQLPEEGLKFMVYLQKENIIDESGMPKERFSAEFPKEGPSILRIQQVVRGDSAAYFCASSPSSAGGYGYTFGSGTRLTVV.

This chain links TRBV7-2 with TRBJ1-2; no firm D call. CDR1 is SGHTA and CDR2 is FQGNSA in the germline V gene. CDR3 size: 13 residues. Trimming pared 5 bases from V and 3 bases from J, leaving 10 bases between. The CDR3 coding sequence is TGTGCCAGCAGCCCACATGAGGACTATGGCTACACCTTC. It yields the protein CASSPHEDYGYTF.

The rearrangement uses TRBV28 and TRBJ2-1; 9 bases align to TRBD1. Germline lookup yields CDR1 MDHEN and CDR2 SYDVKM. Trimming removed 4 bases from V and 4 bases from J; junction bases left unmatched: 14. This CDR3 is 18 amino acids long. The CDR3 DNA reads TGTGCCAGCAGTTCCATACGATCCGGGACAGGGTATTACAATGAGCAGTTCTTC. It encodes CASSSIRSGTGYYNEQFF.

The rearrangement links TRBV6-5 to TRBJ1-5; maybe TRBD1 (6 bases). Germline CDR1 and CDR2: MNHEY and SVGAGI. V was pared by 2 bases and J by 3 bases, with 11 bases between. This CDR3 has 15 amino acids. CDR3 in DNA: TGTGCCAGCAGTTACCCACAGGGAACCAATCAGCCCCAGCATTTT. This codes for CASSYPQGTNQPQHF.

The chain links TRBV7-2 to TRBJ1-1; 7 bases match TRBD1. V shed 5 bases and J 5 bases; nucleotides not matched to a gene: 5. Per the germline V gene, CDR1 is SGHTA and CDR2 is FQGNSA. The CDR3 spans 13 residues. As DNA, the CDR3 is TGTGCCAGCAGCACACAGGGGAGTACTGAAGCTTTCTTT. Translation gives CASSTQGSTEAFF. The full variable domain, rest sourced from reference TRBV7-2 and TRBJ1-1, is GAGVSQSPSNKVTEKGKDVELRCDPISGHTALYWYRQSLGQGLEFLIYFQGNSAPDKSGLPSDRFSAERTGGSVSTLTIQRTQQEDSAVYLCASSTQGSTEAFFGQGTRLTVV.

This clone was recorded once. V is TRBV7-8 and J is TRBJ1-5; 12 positions match TRBD1. CDR3 size: 18 residues. The germline gives CDR1 SGHVS, CDR2 FQNEAQ. V gave up 5 bases and J gave up 1 base; unmatched junction bases: 9. The CDR3 spells CASSPGQGAGGSNQPQHF. The DNA of the CDR3 is TGTGCCAGCAGCCCGGGACAGGGGGCAGGAGGAAGCAATCAGCCCCAGCATTTT.

The V call is TRBV6-5, the J call TRBJ1-5; D not resolved. Deletions cut 8 bases from V and 4 bases from J, with 15 bases between. This CDR3 is 14 amino acids long. The germline CDR1 and CDR2 sequences are MNHEY and SVGAGI. The CDR3 coding sequence is TGTGCCAGCTCTACTGGGCAACTGAATCAGCCCCAGCATTTT. Encoded protein: CASSTGQLNQPQHF.

The genes are TRBV19 and TRBJ1-1, with TRBD1 as a possible D gene (6 bases). Trimming pared 7 bases from V and 5 bases from J, leaving 14 bases between. CDR3 length: 13 residues. Germline CDR1 reads LNHDA; CDR2 reads SQIVND (reference sequence). The DNA for the CDR3 is TGTGCCAGTACCGTGGGAGGGGGGACTGAAGCTTTCTTT. Protein product: CASTVGGGTEAFF. The whole variable domain, filled in from reference TRBV19 and TRBJ1-1, reads DGGITQSPKYLFRKEGQNVTLSCEQNLNHDAMYWYRQDPGQGLRLIYYSQIVNDFQKGDIAEGYSVSREKKESFPLTVTSAQKNPTAFYLCASTVGGGTEAFFGQGTRLTVV.

This clone appeared a single time. This chain joins TRBV5-1 and TRBJ2-2, with a possible D match to TRBD1 (6 bases). CDR3 size: 14 residues. Trimming stripped 7 bases from V and 5 bases from J, with 15 bases between. Germline CDR1 reads SGHRS; CDR2 reads YFSETQ. DNA of the CDR3: TGCGCCAGCCATACTATGACAGGTACCGGGGAGCTGTTTTTT. Its protein is CASHTMTGTGELFF.